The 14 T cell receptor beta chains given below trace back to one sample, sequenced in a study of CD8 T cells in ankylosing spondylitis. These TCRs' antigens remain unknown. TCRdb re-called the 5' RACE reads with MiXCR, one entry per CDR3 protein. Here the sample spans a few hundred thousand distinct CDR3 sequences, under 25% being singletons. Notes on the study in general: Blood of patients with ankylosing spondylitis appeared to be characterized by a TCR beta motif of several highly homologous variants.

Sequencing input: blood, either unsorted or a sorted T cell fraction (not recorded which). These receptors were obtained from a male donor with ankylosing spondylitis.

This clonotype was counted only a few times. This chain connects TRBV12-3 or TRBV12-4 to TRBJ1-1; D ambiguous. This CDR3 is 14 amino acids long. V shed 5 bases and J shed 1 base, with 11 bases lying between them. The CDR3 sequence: CASSREISNTEAFF. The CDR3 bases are TGTGCCAGCAGTCGGGAGATCTCGAACACTGAAGCTTTCTTT.

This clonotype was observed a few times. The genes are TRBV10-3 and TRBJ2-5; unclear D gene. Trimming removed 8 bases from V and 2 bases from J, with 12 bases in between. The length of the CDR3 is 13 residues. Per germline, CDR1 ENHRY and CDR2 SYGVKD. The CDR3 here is CAIALYPQETQYF. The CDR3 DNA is TGTGCCATCGCGTTATACCCTCAAGAGACCCAGTACTTC.

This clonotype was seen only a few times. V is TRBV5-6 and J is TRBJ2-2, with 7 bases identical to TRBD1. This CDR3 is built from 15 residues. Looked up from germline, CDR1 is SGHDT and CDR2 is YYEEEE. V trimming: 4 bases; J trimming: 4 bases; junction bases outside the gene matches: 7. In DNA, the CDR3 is TGTGCCAGCAGCCTAGACAGGGTGGCCACCGGGGAGCTGTTTTTT. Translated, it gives CASSLDRVATGELFF.

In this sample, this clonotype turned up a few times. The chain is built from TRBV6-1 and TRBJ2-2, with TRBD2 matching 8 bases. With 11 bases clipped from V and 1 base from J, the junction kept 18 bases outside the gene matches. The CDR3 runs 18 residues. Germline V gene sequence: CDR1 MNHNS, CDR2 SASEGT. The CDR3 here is CAQRGITLRDRNTGELFF. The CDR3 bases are TGTGCCCAGCGGGGGATAACTTTACGAGACAGGAACACCGGGGAGCTGTTTTTT.

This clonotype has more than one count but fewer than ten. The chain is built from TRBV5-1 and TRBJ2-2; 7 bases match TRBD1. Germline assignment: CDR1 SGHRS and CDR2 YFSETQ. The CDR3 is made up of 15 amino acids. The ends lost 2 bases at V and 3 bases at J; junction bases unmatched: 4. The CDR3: CASSFSTGDTGELFF. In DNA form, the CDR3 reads TGCGCCAGCAGCTTTAGCACAGGGGACACCGGGGAGCTGTTTTTT.

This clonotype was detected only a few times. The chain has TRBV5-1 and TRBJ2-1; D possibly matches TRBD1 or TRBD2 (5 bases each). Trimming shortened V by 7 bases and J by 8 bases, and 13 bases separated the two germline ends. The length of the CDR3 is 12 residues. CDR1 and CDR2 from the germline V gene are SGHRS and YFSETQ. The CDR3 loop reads CASGVRGDEQFF. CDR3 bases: TGCGCCAGCGGGGTGAGGGGTGATGAGCAGTTCTTC.

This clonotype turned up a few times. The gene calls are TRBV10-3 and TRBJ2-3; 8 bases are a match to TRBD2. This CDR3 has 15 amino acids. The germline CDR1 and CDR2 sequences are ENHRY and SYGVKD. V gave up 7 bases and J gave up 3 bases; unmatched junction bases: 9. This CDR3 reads CAINGNSGNTDTQYF. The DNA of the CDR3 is TGTGCCATCAACGGCAATAGCGGGAATACAGATACGCAGTATTTT.

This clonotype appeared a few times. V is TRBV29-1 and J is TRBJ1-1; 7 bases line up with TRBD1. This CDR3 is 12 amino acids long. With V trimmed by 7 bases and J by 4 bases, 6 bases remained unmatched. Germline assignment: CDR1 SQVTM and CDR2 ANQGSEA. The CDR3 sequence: CSAGDSFTEAFF. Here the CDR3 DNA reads TGCAGCGCAGGGGACAGTTTCACTGAAGCTTTCTTT.

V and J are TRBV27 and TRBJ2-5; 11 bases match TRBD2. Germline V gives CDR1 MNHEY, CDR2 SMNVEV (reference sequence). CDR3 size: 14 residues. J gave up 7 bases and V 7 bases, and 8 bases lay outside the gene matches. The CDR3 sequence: CASTSGRYGGTQYF. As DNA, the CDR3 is TGTGCCAGCACTAGCGGGAGGTACGGGGGGACCCAGTACTTC.

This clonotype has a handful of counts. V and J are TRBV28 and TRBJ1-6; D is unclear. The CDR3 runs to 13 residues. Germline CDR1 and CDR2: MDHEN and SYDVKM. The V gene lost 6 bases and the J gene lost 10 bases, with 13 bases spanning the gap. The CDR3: CASSQDGNSPLHF. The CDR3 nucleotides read TGTGCCAGCAGCCAGGACGGAAACTCACCCCTCCACTTT.

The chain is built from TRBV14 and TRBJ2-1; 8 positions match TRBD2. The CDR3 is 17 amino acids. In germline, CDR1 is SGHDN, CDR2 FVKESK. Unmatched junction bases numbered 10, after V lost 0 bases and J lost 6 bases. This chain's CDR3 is CASSQERPAGVVNEQFF. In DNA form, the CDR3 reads TGTGCCAGCAGCCAAGAGCGGCCAGCGGGAGTCGTCAATGAGCAGTTCTTC.

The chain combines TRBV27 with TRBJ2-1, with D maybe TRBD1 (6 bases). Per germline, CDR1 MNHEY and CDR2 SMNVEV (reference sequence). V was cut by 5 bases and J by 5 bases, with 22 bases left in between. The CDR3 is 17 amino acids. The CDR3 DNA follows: TGTGCCAGCAGTCCCAACAGGGTCGCCATCAGTAACAATGAGCAGTTCTTC. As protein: CASSPNRVAISNNEQFF.

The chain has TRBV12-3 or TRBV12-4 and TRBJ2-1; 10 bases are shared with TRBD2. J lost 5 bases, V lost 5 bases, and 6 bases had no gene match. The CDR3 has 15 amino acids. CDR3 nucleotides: TGTGCCAGCAGTCGAGGACTAGCGGAACACAATGAGCAGTTCTTC. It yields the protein CASSRGLAEHNEQFF.

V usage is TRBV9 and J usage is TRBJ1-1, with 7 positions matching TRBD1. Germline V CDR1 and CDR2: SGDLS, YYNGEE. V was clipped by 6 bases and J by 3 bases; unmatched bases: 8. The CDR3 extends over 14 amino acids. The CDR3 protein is CASTFGQAYTEAFF. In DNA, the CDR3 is TGTGCCAGCACCTTCGGACAGGCGTACACTGAAGCTTTCTTT.